The T cell receptor beta chain under discussion was sequenced for a study of cytomegalovirus exposure and HLA in healthy donors. Study-wide findings and caveats: Apparent HLA restriction characterized most CMV-associated TCR beta chains in a later analysis.

Use of 60 Vbeta and 13 Jbeta primers characterized the PCR. Generated by immunoSEQ multiplex PCR, the TCRdb table keeps only in-frame clones and is missing some. The sample records some 160,000 clones, around 78% being singletons. In its sample, this clone was seen a few times. Antigen: not known. Trimming stripped 3 bases from V and 0 bases from J, with 8 bases between. This CDR3 has 14 amino acids. Germline V CDR1 and CDR2: SEHNR, FQNEAQ (reference sequence). The sample comprised PBMCs. The clonotype was recovered from a woman in her thirties or forties in good health and CMV-seronegative. The V and J genes are TRBV7-9 and TRBJ1-1; D gene uncertain. CDR3 sequence reads: CASSFHGMNTEAFF. CDR3 nucleotides: TGTGCCAGCAGCTTTCATGGCATGAACACTGAAGCTTTCTTT. The full variable domain, rest sourced from reference TRBV7-9 and TRBJ1-1, is DTGVSQNPRHKITKRGQNVTFRCDPISEHNRLYWYRQTLGQGPEFLTYFQNEAQLEKSRLLSDRFSAERPKGSFSTLEIQRTEQGDSAMYLCASSFHGMNTEAFFGQGTRLTVV.